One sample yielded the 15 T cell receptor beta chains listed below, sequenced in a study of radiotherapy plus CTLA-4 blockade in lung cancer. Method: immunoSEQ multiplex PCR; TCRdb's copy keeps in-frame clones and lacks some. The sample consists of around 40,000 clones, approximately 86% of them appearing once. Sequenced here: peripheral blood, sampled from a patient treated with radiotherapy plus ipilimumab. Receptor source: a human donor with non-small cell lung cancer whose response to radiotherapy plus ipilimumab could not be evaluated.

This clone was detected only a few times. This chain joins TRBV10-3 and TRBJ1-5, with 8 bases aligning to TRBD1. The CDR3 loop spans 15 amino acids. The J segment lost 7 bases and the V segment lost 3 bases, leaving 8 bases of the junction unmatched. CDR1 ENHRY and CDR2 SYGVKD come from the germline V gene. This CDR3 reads CAISDFQGAGQPQHF. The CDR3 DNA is TGTGCCATCAGTGATTTCCAGGGGGCCGGGCAGCCCCAGCATTTT.

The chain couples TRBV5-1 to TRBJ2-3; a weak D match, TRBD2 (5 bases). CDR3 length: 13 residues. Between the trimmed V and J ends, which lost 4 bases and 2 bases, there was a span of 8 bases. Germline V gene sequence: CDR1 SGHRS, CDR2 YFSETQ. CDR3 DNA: TGCGCCAGCAGCCCGGGAAACACAGATACGCAGTATTTT. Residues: CASSPGNTDTQYF.

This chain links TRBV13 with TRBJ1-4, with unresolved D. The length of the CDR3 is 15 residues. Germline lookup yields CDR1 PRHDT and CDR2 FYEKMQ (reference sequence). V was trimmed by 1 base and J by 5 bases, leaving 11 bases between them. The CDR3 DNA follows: TGTGCCAGCAGCTTAGAAAGGAGCTCCAATGAAAAACTGTTTTTT. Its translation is CASSLERSSNEKLFF.

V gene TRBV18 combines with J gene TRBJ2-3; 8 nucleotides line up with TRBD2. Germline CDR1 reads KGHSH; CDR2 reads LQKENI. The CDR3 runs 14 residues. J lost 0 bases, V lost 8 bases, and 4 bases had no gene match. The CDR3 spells CASQGGGSTDTQYF. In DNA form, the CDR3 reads TGTGCCAGCCAAGGCGGGGGGAGCACAGATACGCAGTATTTT.

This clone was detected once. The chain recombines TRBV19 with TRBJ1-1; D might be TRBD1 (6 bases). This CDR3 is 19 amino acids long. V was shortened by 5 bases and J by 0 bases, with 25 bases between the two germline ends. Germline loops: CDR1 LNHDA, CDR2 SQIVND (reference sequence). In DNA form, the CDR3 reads TGTGCCAGTAGTGTGGGACACCGTGAAGGTAGGACCATGAACACTGAAGCTTTCTTT. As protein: CASSVGHREGRTMNTEAFF.

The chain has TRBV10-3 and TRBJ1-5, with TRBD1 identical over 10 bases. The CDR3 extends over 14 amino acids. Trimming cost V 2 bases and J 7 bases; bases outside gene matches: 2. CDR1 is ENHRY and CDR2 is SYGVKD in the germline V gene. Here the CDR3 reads CAISEGTGDQPQHF. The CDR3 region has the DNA TGTGCCATCAGTGAGGGGACAGGGGACCAGCCCCAGCATTTT.

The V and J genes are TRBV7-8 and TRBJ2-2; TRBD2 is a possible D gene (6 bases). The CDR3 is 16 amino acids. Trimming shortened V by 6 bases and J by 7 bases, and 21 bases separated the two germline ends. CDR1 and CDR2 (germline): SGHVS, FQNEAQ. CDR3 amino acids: CASRFTFGGTGGELFF. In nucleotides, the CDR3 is TGTGCCAGCAGGTTTACGTTCGGAGGGACGGGCGGGGAGCTGTTTTTT. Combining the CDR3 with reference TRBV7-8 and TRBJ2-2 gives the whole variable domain GAGVSQSPRYKVAKRGQDVALRCDPISGHVSLFWYQQALGQGPEFLTYFQNEAQLDKSGLPSDRFFAERPEGSVSTLKIQRTQQEDSAVYLCASRFTFGGTGGELFFGEGSRLTVL.

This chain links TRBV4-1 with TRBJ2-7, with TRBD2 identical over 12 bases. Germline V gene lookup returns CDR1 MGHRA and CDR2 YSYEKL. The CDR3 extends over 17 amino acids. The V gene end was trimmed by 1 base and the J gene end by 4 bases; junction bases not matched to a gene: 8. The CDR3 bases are TGCGCCAGCAGCCAAGGTCCCCCAGGACTAGCGGGGTACGAGCAGTACTTC. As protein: CASSQGPPGLAGYEQYF.

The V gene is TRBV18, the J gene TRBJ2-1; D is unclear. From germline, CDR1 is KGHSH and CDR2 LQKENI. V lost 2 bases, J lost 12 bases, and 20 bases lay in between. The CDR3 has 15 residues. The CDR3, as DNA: TGTGCCAGCTCACCAGAGACTCCTCCGAAGTTCGGGCAGTTCTTC. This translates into CASSPETPPKFGQFF.

This chain's CDR3 is CASRGAYEQYF. CDR3 in DNA: TGTGCCAGCAGGGGAGCCTACGAGCAGTACTTC. The chain recombines TRBV2 with TRBJ2-7; D might be TRBD2 (5 bases). Germline lookup yields CDR1 SNHLY and CDR2 FYNNEI. Trimming stripped 6 bases from V and 2 bases from J, with 5 bases between. The CDR3 consists of 11 residues.

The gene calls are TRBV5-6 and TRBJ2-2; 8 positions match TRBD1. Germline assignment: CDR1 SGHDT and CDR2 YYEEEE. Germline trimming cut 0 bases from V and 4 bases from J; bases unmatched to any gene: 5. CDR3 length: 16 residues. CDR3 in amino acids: CASSLELGTGTGELFF. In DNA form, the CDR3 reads TGTGCCAGCAGCTTGGAGTTGGGGACAGGCACCGGGGAGCTGTTTTTT.

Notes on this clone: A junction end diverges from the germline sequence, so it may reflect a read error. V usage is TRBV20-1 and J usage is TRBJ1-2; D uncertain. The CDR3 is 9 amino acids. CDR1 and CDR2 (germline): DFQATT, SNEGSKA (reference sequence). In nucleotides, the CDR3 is TGCAGTGCCGGTGGGCACGGTCTCTTC. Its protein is CSAGGHGLF.

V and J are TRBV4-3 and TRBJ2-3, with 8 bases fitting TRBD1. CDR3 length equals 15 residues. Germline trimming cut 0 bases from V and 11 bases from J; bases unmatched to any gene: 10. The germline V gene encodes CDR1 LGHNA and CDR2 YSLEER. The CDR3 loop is CASSQDAGQARGQYF. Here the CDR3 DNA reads TGCGCCAGCAGCCAAGATGCGGGACAGGCTCGGGGGCAGTATTTT.

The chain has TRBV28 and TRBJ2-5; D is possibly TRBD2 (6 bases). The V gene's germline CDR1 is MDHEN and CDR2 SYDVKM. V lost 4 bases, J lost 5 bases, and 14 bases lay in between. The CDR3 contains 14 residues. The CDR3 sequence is CASSSTAREETQYF. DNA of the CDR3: TGTGCCAGCAGTTCGACTGCTCGGGAGGAGACCCAGTACTTC.

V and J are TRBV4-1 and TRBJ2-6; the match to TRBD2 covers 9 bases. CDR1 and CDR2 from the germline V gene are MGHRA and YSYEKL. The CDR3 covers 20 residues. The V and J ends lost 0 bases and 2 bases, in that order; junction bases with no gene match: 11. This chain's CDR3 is CASSQDPRGGAVTGANVLTF. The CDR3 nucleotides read TGCGCCAGCAGCCAAGATCCCCGCGGGGGGGCCGTGACTGGGGCCAACGTCCTGACTTTC.